This T cell receptor beta chain originates from a study of regulatory T cells in long-lasting Graves disease. Time point defined: persistent/refractory GD, antithyroid drugs over 5 years with positive TRAb. Generation of the TCR library employed RNA extracted from PBMCs. Construction of the TCR beta libraries employed iRepertoire HTBI primers in conjunction with Arm-PCR of CDR3 regions. TCRdb recomputed calls from the multiplex PCR reads with MiXCR, one row per CDR3 protein. The sample holds 600,000 to 850,000 distinct CDR3 sequences, 30% seen once. This CDR3 is 17 amino acids long. V was pared by 2 bases and J by 5 bases, with 24 bases between. Looked up from germline, CDR1 is DFQATT and CDR2 is SNEGSKA (reference sequence).

The chain is built from TRBV20-1 and TRBJ1-1; D not resolved. This TCR derives from a female donor with Graves disease. The sequenced sample was peripheral blood mononuclear cells (PBMCs), obtained when the disease was refractory, from a patient treated with antithyroid drugs. The CDR3 spells CSARPYNSRARGTEAFF. CDR3 nucleotides: TGCAGTGCTAGACCGTATAATTCCCGGGCCAGAGGGACTGAAGCTTTCTTT.